This T cell receptor (beta chain) was sequenced for a study of cytomegalovirus exposure and HLA in healthy donors. The study's findings and limits: The study flagged approximately 180 TCR beta chains as cytomegalovirus-associated.

The repertoire was sequenced with immunoSEQ multiplex PCR; TCRdb's copy has only in-frame clones and lacks some. This table holds some 170,000 clones, around nine tenths found once. Trimming stripped 3 bases from V and 3 bases from J, with 13 bases between. Germline V gene lookup returns CDR1 SGHAT and CDR2 FQNNGV. The CDR3 has 15 amino acids. A remark on this clone: The antigen is unknown.

The study drew the donors from its approximately 130-subject validation cohort, separate from the 666-subject first cohort. Sequencing used PBMCs. The chain employs TRBV11-2 and TRBJ2-3; perhaps TRBD2 as D (5 bases). The receptor comes from a man in his late teens or twenties in good health and CMV-seropositive. The CDR3 region has the DNA TGTGCCAGCAGCTTCCCCGAAGGCGGGACAGATACGCAGTATTTT. Amino acid sequence: CASSFPEGGTDTQYF.